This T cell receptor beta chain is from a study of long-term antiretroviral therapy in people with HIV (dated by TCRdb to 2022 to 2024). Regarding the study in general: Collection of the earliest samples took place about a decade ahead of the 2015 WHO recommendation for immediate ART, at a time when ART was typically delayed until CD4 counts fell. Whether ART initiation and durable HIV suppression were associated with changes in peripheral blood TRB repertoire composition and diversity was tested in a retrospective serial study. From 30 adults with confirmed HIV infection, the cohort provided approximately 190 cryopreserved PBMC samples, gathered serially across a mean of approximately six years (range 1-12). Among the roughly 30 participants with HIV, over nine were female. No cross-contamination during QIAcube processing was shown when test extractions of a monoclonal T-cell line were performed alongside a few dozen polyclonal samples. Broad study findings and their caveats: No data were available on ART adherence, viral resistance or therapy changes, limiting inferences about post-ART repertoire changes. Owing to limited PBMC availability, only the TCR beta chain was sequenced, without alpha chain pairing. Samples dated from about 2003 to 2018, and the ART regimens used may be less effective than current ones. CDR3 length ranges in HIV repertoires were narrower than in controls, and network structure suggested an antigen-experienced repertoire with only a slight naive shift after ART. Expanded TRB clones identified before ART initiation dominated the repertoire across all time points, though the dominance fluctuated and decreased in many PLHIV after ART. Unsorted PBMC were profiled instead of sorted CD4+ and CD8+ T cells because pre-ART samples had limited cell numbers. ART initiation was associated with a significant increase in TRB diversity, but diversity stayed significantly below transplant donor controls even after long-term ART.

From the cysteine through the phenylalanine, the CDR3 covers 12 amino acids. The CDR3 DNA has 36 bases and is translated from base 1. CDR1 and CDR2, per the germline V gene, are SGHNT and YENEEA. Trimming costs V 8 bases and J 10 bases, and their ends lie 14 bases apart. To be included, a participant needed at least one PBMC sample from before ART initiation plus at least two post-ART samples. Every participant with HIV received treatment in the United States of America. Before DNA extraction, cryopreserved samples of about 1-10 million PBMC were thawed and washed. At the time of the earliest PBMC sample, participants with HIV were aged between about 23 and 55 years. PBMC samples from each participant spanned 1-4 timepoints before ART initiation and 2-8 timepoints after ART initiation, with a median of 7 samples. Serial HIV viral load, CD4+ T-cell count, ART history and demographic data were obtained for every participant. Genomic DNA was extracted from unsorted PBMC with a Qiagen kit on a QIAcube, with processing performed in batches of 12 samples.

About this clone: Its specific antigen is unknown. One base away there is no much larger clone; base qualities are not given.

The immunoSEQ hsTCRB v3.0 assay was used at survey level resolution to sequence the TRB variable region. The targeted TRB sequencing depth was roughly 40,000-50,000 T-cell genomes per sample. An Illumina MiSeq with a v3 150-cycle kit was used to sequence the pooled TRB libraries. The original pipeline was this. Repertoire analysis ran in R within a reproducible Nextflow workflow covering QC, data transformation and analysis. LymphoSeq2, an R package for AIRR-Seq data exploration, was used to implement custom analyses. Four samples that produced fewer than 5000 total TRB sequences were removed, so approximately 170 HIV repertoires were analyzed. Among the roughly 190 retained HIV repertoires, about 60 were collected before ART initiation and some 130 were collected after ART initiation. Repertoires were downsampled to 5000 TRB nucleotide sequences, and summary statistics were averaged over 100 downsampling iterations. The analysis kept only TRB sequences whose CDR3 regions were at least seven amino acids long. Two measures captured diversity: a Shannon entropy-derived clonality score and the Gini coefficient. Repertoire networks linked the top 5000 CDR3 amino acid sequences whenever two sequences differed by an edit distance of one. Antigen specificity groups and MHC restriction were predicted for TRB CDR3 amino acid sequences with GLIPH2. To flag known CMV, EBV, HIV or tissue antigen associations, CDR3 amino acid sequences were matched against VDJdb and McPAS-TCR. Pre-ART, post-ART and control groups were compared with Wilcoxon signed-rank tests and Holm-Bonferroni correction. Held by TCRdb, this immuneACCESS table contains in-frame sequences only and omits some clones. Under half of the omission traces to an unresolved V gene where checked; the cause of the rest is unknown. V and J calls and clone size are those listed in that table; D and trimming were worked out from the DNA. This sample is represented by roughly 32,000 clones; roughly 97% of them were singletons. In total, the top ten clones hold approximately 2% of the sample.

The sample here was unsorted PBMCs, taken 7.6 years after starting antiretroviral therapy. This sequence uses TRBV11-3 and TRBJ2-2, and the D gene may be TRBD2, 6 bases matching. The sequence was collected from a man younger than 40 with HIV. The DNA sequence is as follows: TGTGCCAGCTCCCTTCGGGGGATGGAGCTGTTTTTT. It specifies CASSLRGMELFF. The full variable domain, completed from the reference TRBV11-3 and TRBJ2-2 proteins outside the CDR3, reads EAGVVQSPRYKIIEKKQPVAFWCNPISGHNTLYWYLQNLGQGPELLIRYENEEAVDDSQLPKDRFSAERLKGVDSTLKIQPAELGDSAVYLCASSLRGMELFFGEGSRLTVL.